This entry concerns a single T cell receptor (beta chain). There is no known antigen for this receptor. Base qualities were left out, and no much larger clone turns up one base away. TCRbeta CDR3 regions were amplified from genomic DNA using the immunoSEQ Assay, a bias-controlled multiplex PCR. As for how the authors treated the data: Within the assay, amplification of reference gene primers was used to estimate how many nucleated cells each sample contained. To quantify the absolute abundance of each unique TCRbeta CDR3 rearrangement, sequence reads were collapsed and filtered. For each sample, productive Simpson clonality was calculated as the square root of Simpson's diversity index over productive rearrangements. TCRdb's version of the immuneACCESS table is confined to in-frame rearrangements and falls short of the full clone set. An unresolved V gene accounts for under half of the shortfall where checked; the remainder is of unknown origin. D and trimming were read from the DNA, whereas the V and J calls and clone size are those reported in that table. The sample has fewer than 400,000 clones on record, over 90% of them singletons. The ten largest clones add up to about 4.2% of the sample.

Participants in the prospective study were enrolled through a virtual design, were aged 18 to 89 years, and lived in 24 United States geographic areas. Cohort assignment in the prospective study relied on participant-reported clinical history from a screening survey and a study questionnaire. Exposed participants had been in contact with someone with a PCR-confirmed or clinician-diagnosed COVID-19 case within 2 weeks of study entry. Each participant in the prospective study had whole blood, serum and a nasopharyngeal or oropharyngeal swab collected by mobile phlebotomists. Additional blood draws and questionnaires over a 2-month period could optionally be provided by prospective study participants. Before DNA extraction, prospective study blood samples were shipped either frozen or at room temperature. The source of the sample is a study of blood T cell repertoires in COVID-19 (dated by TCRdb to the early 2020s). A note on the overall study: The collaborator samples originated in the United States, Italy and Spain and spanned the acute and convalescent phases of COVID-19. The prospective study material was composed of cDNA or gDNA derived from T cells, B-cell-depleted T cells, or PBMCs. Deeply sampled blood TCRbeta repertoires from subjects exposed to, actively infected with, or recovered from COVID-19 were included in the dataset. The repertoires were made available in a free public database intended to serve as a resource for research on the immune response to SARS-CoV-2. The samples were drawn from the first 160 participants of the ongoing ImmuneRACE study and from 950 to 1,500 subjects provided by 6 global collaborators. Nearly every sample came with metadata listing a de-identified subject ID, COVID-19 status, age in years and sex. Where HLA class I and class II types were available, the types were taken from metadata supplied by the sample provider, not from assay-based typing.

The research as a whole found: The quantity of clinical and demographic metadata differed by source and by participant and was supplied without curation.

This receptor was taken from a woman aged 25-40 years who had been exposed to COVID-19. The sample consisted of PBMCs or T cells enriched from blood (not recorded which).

The DNA sequence is TGCGCCAGCAGCTTGACAGGGGGCGCGACTGAAGCTTTCTTT. Translated, this is CASSLTGGATEAFF. The chain employs TRBV5-1 and TRBJ1-1, with 9 middle bases fitting TRBD1. Including cysteine and phenylalanine, the CDR3 has 14 amino acids. Solely the CDR3 DNA is kept, with 42 bases framed from the first base. CDR1 and CDR2 (SGHRS, YFSETQ) derive from the germline V gene. V lost 1 base and J lost 5 bases, and the count of bases not matched to a germline gene is 3.